The 5 T cell receptor beta chains below all came from one sample that was sequenced in a study of blood T cells in healthy people across ages. Sample-barcoded 5' priming and a J-beta primer mix drove a second PCR of roughly 6 to 12 cycles. TCRdb re-called the 5' RACE reads through MiXCR, storing one row per CDR3 protein. The table records 1.5 million to 1.9 million distinct CDR3 sequences, 40% to 45% of them present only once. Sequencing input: blood. The receptor source for this set is a young woman in good health.

V is TRBV11-3 and J is TRBJ2-1, with 9 nucleotides matching TRBD1. The V and J ends lost 4 bases and 4 bases, in that order; junction bases with no gene match: 2. This CDR3 is 14 amino acids long. Per germline, CDR1 SGHNT and CDR2 YENEEA. The CDR3: CASSYGQGYNEQFF. CDR3 coding DNA: TGTGCCAGCAGCTACGGACAGGGGTACAATGAGCAGTTCTTC.

There are a few counts of this clonotype. The CDR3 protein is CASTLQGYQETQYF. The CDR3 DNA reads as TGCGCCAGCACCTTACAGGGTTACCAAGAGACCCAGTACTTC. J is TRBJ2-5 and V is TRBV5-1; tentatively, D is TRBD1 (6 bases). CDR3 length: 14 residues. CDR1 and CDR2 (germline): SGHRS, YFSETQ. Trimming took off 6 bases at V and 0 bases at J, with 12 bases between the two ends.

V is TRBV9 and J is TRBJ1-2; D uncertain. CDR1 SGDLS and CDR2 YYNGEE come from the germline V gene. V lost 3 bases, J lost 4 bases, and 19 bases lay in between. The CDR3 runs 16 residues. This chain's CDR3 is CASSATSYAPTYGYTF. In DNA, the CDR3 is TGTGCCAGCAGCGCAACCAGTTATGCACCAACCTATGGCTACACCTTC.

This clonotype was seen only once. The V call is TRBV14, the J call TRBJ2-5; weak D call: TRBD1 (6 bases). The J call is in doubt because the DNA end fits TRBJ2-7 better. CDR1 is SGHDN, CDR2 FVKESK, per germline. The CDR3 spans 16 residues. CDR3 sequence: CASSQDAVGTKDEQYF. CDR3 bases: TGTGCCAGCAGCCAAGACGCAGTGGGGACAAAGGACGAGCAGTACTTC.

The genes are TRBV11-1 and TRBJ2-5; TRBD2 agrees at 8 bases. The germline V gene encodes CDR1 SGHAT and CDR2 FQDESV (reference sequence). Trimming cost V 5 bases and J 11 bases; bases outside gene matches: 16. This CDR3 spans 15 amino acids. CDR3 sequence reads: CASSLRTGGPNEQYF. CDR3 sequence (DNA): TGTGCCAGCAGCCTTCGAACGGGAGGGCCAAATGAGCAGTACTTC.